A single sample is the source of the 31 T cell receptor beta chains below, sequenced in a study of shared clonotypes between healthy human individuals. The naive CD8 fraction comprised CD45RO-negative cells positively selected for CCR7 and excluded terminally differentiated effector memory CD45RA+ cells. Clones were read by immunoSEQ multiplex PCR, and TCRdb kept only the in-frame ones, dropping some. The sample contains millions of clones, about 94% of which appear only once. Source material: naive CD8+ T cells sorted from blood. Every receptor here comes from a man in his late teens or twenties in good health.

The DNA for the CDR3 is TGTGCCAGCAGCGTAGGATCCTCGGACAGTTTCTCCTACGAGCAGTACTTC. Its translation: CASSVGSSDSFSYEQYF. The V call is TRBV9, the J call TRBJ2-7; D may be TRBD1 (6 bases). There are 17 residues in the CDR3. Germline CDR1 and CDR2: SGDLS and YYNGEE. Trimming pared 0 bases from V and 0 bases from J, leaving 16 bases between.

The genes are TRBV19 and TRBJ2-3; 7 nucleotides agree with TRBD1. CDR3 length: 15 residues. The germline gives CDR1 LNHDA, CDR2 SQIVND (reference sequence). V gave up 5 bases and J gave up 4 bases; unmatched junction bases: 9. DNA of the CDR3: TGTGCCAGTAGTGGACCAAACAGGGGACCAGATACGCAGTATTTT. Encoded protein: CASSGPNRGPDTQYF.

This chain joins TRBV2 and TRBJ1-2; TRBD1 is a possible D gene (5 bases). Trimming cost V 1 base and J 4 bases, with 19 bases left between them. CDR3 size: 17 residues. Germline loops: CDR1 SNHLY, CDR2 FYNNEI. The CDR3 is CASSEGVRESRGYGYTF. The DNA for the CDR3 is TGTGCCAGCAGTGAAGGTGTCAGGGAGTCGAGGGGCTATGGCTACACCTTC.

To note about this clone: A much larger clone differs from this one at a single base, so this may be a read error. The same CDR3 can be traced to other DNA sequences in this sample. The chain joins TRBV30 to TRBJ1-1, with D possibly matching TRBD1 (6 bases). Germline-derived CDR1 and CDR2 are GTSNPN and SVGIG (reference sequence). V lost 0 bases, J lost 2 bases, and 7 bases lay in between. The CDR3 length is 13 residues. CDR3 sequence reads: CAWSVGGNTEAFF. In DNA, the CDR3 is TGTGCCTGGAGTGTTGGGGGCAACACTGAAGCTTTCTTT.

Comment on this clone: The same CDR3 also results from other DNA sequences found in this sample. This chain links TRBV18 with TRBJ2-7, with TRBD1 matching 9 bases. Per germline, CDR1 KGHSH and CDR2 LQKENI. The CDR3 runs to 15 residues. J was trimmed by 3 bases and V by 0 bases; bases with no gene match: 3. CDR3 in DNA: TGTGCCAGCTCACCACCAGGGACAGGGATCTACGAGCAGTACTTC. This encodes CASSPPGTGIYEQYF.

The J gene is TRBJ2-2, the V gene TRBV5-4; D is uncertain. The germline gives CDR1 SGHNT, CDR2 YYREEE (reference sequence). Between the trimmed V and J ends, which lost 4 bases and 6 bases, there was a span of 10 bases. The CDR3 loop spans 13 amino acids. CDR3 in amino acids: CASSLQYPGELFF. CDR3 nucleotide sequence: TGTGCCAGCAGCCTTCAATACCCCGGGGAGCTGTTTTTT.

Comments on this clone: Other DNA sequences in this sample translate to the same CDR3. The chain has TRBV29-1 and TRBJ1-1, with D uncertain. The CDR3 covers 12 residues. Trimming removed 3 bases at V and 1 base at J, with 6 bases between. The germline CDR1 and CDR2 sequences are SQVTM and ANQGSEA. CDR3 bases: TGCAGCGTTGAGTCTCGGAACACTGAAGCTTTCTTT. Its protein is CSVESRNTEAFF.

The chain links TRBV16 to TRBJ1-2; D is ambiguous. V was shortened by 2 bases and J by 8 bases, with 21 bases between the two germline ends. Germline V gene sequence: CDR1 KGHSY, CDR2 FQNENV. There are 16 residues in the CDR3. The CDR3 DNA reads as TGTGCCAGCAGCCAACCCGGGCCCTCCAGAAGTTGGGGCTACACCTTC. Translating gives CASSQPGPSRSWGYTF.

This chain links TRBV6-5 with TRBJ1-1; no firm D call. The germline CDR1 and CDR2 sequences are MNHEY and SVGAGI. Trimming cost V 2 bases and J 5 bases, with 9 bases left between them. The CDR3 extends over 13 amino acids. The CDR3 bases are TGTGCCAGCAGTTACGGCAGTTGGACTGAAGCTTTCTTT. Translated: CASSYGSWTEAFF.

This chain joins TRBV5-6 and TRBJ1-2; 7 bases are a match to TRBD1. The ends lost 1 base at V and 4 bases at J; junction bases unmatched: 7. The CDR3 is made up of 15 amino acids. Per the germline V gene, CDR1 is SGHDT and CDR2 is YYEEEE. CDR3 loop: CASSLPLTGPYGYTF. The CDR3 nucleotides read TGTGCCAGCAGCTTGCCCCTGACAGGGCCCTATGGCTACACCTTC.

A single count supports this clone. The rearrangement uses TRBV21-1 and TRBJ2-3; TRBD2 was called by the table and not checked on the DNA. TRBV21-1 is given as a pseudogene. The CDR3 has 14 residues. The DNA for the CDR3 is TGTGCTTCGGGGTTCTCGAGGAACACAGATACGCAGTATTTT. Translating it yields CASGFSRNTDTQYF.

This clone was seen a few times. The J gene is TRBJ1-1, the V gene TRBV19; unclear D gene. The length of the CDR3 is 15 residues. Germline V lookup: CDR1 LNHDA, CDR2 SQIVND (reference sequence). Trimming cost V 2 bases and J 6 bases, with 16 bases left between them. CDR3 sequence (DNA): TGTGCCAGTAGTATATCGGCTGATGGTTTGGCTGAAGCTTTCTTT. Its protein product is CASSISADGLAEAFF.

The chain joins TRBV2 to TRBJ2-7; D is perhaps TRBD1 (6 bases). CDR1 and CDR2 (germline): SNHLY, FYNNEI. The V gene lost 6 bases and the J gene lost 7 bases, with 16 bases spanning the gap. The CDR3 spans 13 residues. DNA for the CDR3: TGTGCCAGCAGAATTACAGGGTTGAGGGAGCAGTACTTC. Translation gives CASRITGLREQYF.

The rearrangement links TRBV6-1 to TRBJ2-2; 9 bases are a match to TRBD1. J was trimmed by 4 bases and V by 5 bases; bases with no gene match: 5. The CDR3 is 15 amino acids. Germline assignment: CDR1 MNHNS and CDR2 SASEGT. The CDR3 DNA is TGTGCCAGCAGTAGGGACAGGGCCACCACCGGGGAGCTGTTTTTT. It codes for CASSRDRATTGELFF.

V usage is TRBV4-1 and J usage is TRBJ2-7, with a tentative D call TRBD2 (6 bases). The CDR3 covers 14 residues. The germline V gene has CDR1 MGHRA and CDR2 YSYEKL. The V end lost 4 bases, the J end lost 3 bases, and 13 bases lay between the germline ends. CDR3 in amino acids: CASSRTAGGYEQYF. CDR3 in DNA: TGCGCCAGCAGCCGCACAGCGGGCGGCTACGAGCAGTACTTC.

V is TRBV2 and J is TRBJ1-5; D is undetermined. This CDR3 has 16 residues. Per germline, CDR1 SNHLY and CDR2 FYNNEI. The V gene lost 1 base and the J gene lost 1 base, with 11 bases spanning the gap. CDR3 nucleotides: TGTGCCAGCAGTGAAGGGGCAGTTTACAGCAATCAGCCCCAGCATTTT. It encodes CASSEGAVYSNQPQHF. The full variable domain, in which reference TRBV2 and TRBJ1-5 provide the parts outside the CDR3, is EPEVTQTPSHQVTQMGQEVILRCVPISNHLYFYWYRQILGQKVEFLVSFYNNEISEKSEIFDDQFSVERPDGSNFTLKIRSTKLEDSAMYFCASSEGAVYSNQPQHFGDGTRLSIL.

The CDR3 spells CAWSLFNTEAFF. In DNA, the CDR3 is TGTGCCTGGAGTTTGTTCAACACTGAAGCTTTCTTT. The chain carries TRBV30 and TRBJ1-1; D uncertain. The CDR3 has 12 amino acids. Germline values: CDR1 GTSNPN, CDR2 SVGIG (reference sequence). Trimming took 2 bases from V and 2 from J, leaving 6 bases between them.

About this clone: Other DNA sequences in this sample translate to the same CDR3. The rearrangement uses TRBV5-1 and TRBJ1-1; D gene unclear. The V end was cut by 2 bases, the J end by 4 bases, with 9 bases between. The CDR3 is 13 amino acids. CDR1 is SGHRS and CDR2 is YFSETQ in the germline V gene. The CDR3 DNA reads as TGCGCCAGCAGCTTACAAGGGTCCACTGAAGCTTTCTTT. Amino acids: CASSLQGSTEAFF.

This clone has just one count. Germline and junction disagree at one end, which may indicate a read error. Distinct nucleotide sequences in the sample also encode this CDR3. This chain joins TRBV7-9 and TRBJ2-1; 12 bases fit TRBD2. This CDR3 region has 14 residues. Germline V gives CDR1 SEHNR, CDR2 FQNEAQ (reference sequence). CDR3 sequence reads: CASSLAGGLNEQFF. The DNA of the CDR3 is TGTGCCAGCAGCCTAGCGGGGGGGCTCAATGAGCAGTTCTTC.

This sequence joins TRBV6-1 and TRBJ1-5; no reliable D call. The CDR3 spans 17 residues. The germline gives CDR1 MNHNS, CDR2 SASEGT. Trimming left V 2 bases short and J 2 bases short, with 16 bases between. The CDR3 nucleotides are TGTGCCAGCAGTGAATTTGGGCTCCTCGGAGGCAATCAGCCCCAGCATTTT. It translates to CASSEFGLLGGNQPQHF.

CDR3 protein: CASSQGGHEAFF. The DNA for the CDR3 is TGCGCCAGCAGCCAAGGGGGGCATGAAGCTTTCTTT. V gene TRBV4-1 combines with J gene TRBJ1-1; tentative D call: TRBD1 (6 bases). Germline V gene data show CDR1 as MGHRA and CDR2 as YSYEKL. The CDR3 runs to 12 residues. V shed 1 base and J shed 7 bases, with 7 bases lying between them.

The rearrangement joins TRBV5-5 to TRBJ1-5; D unclear. The CDR3 is 14 residues long. Germline CDR1 reads SGHKS; CDR2 reads YYEKEE (reference sequence). Trimming cost V 7 bases and J 4 bases, with 15 bases left between them. The CDR3 DNA reads TGTGCCAGCTCTCCCCTACCGGGTAATCAGCCCCAGCATTTT. Translation: CASSPLPGNQPQHF. The full variable domain, its missing parts supplied by reference TRBV5-5 and TRBJ1-5, is DAGVTQSPTHLIKTRGQQVTLRCSPISGHKSVSWYQQVLGQGPQFIFQYYEKEERGRGNFPDRFSARQFPNYSSELNVNALLLGDSALYLCASSPLPGNQPQHFGDGTRLSIL.

The J gene is TRBJ2-7, the V gene TRBV9; 7 positions match TRBD1. This CDR3 is 13 amino acids long. The ends lost 4 bases at V and 4 bases at J; junction bases unmatched: 5. The germline V gene encodes CDR1 SGDLS and CDR2 YYNGEE. CDR3 DNA sequence: TGTGCCAGCAGCCAAGGGACAGCGTACGAGCAGTACTTC. Translated: CASSQGTAYEQYF.

The rearrangement links TRBV7-9 to TRBJ2-1; 10 bases map to TRBD2. The CDR3 contains 12 residues. V trimming: 10 bases; J trimming: 9 bases; junction bases outside the gene matches: 6. Germline V gene data show CDR1 as SEHNR and CDR2 as FQNEAQ (reference sequence). The CDR3 DNA sequence: TGTGCCATCTGGCTAGCGGGAGTTGAGCAGTTCTTC. Encoded protein: CAIWLAGVEQFF.

This clone was observed a single time. The chain is built from TRBV7-9 and TRBJ2-3; D is uncertain. Germline V gene data show CDR1 as SEHNR and CDR2 as FQNEAQ (reference sequence). The CDR3 contains 13 residues. Trimming stripped 8 bases from V and 0 bases from J, with 9 bases between. The CDR3: CASDDWSTDTQYF. DNA for the CDR3: TGTGCCAGCGACGACTGGAGCACAGATACGCAGTATTTT.

The V call is TRBV18, the J call TRBJ2-3, with D unclear. Trimming stripped 5 bases from V and 0 bases from J, with 9 bases between. Germline V gene data show CDR1 as KGHSH and CDR2 as LQKENI. The CDR3 spans 14 residues. The CDR3: CASSASSSTDTQYF. The CDR3 nucleotides are TGTGCCAGCTCAGCTTCTTCTAGCACAGATACGCAGTATTTT.

The chain carries TRBV7-6 and TRBJ2-2; weak D call: TRBD2 (5 bases). Trimming removed 1 base at V and 3 bases at J, with 9 bases between. CDR3 length: 15 amino acids. CDR1 SGHVS and CDR2 FNYEAQ come from the germline V gene. CDR3 sequence reads: CASSLEGVYTGELFF. In DNA, the CDR3 is TGTGCCAGCAGCTTAGAGGGAGTTTACACCGGGGAGCTGTTTTTT. The full variable domain, its missing parts supplied by reference TRBV7-6 and TRBJ2-2, is GAGVSQSPRYKVTKRGQDVALRCDPISGHVSLYWYRQALGQGPEFLTYFNYEAQQDKSGLPNDRFSAERPEGSISTLTIQRTEQRDSAMYRCASSLEGVYTGELFFGEGSRLTVL.

The chain combines TRBV25-1 with TRBJ1-2; possibly TRBD1 for D (5 bases). CDR3 length equals 14 residues. The V gene lost 4 bases and the J gene lost 6 bases, with 15 bases spanning the gap. Germline values: CDR1 MGHDK, CDR2 SYGVNS. The CDR3 spells CASSVSPRGDGYTF. Here the CDR3 DNA reads TGTGCCAGCAGTGTCTCCCCGAGGGGAGATGGCTACACCTTC.

This sequence joins TRBV5-6 and TRBJ1-4; the D gene is possibly TRBD1 (6 bases). CDR1 is SGHDT, CDR2 YYEEEE, per germline. The CDR3 loop spans 13 amino acids. With 5 bases removed from V and 6 bases from J, the gap between germline ends came to 11 bases. The CDR3 nucleotides are TGTGCCAGCAGTTCACAGGGATATGAAAAACTGTTTTTT. Amino acids: CASSSQGYEKLFF.

The chain has TRBV27 and TRBJ2-1; 8 positions agree with TRBD2. CDR1 and CDR2 (germline): MNHEY, SMNVEV (reference sequence). This CDR3 region has 14 residues. Trimming at V came to 4 bases and at J to 6 bases, leaving 5 bases not matched to a gene. This chain's CDR3 is CASSSGLAFNEQFF. The CDR3 DNA sequence: TGTGCCAGCAGTTCCGGACTAGCCTTCAATGAGCAGTTCTTC.

The rearrangement uses TRBV9 and TRBJ2-3, with 7 bases identical to TRBD2. V lost 4 bases to trimming and J lost 5 bases; unmatched junction nucleotides: 7. This CDR3 spans 14 amino acids. Germline V gene sequence: CDR1 SGDLS, CDR2 YYNGEE. The chain's CDR3 is CASSSSGGRDTQYF. CDR3 coding DNA: TGTGCCAGCAGCTCTAGCGGTGGAAGAGATACGCAGTATTTT.